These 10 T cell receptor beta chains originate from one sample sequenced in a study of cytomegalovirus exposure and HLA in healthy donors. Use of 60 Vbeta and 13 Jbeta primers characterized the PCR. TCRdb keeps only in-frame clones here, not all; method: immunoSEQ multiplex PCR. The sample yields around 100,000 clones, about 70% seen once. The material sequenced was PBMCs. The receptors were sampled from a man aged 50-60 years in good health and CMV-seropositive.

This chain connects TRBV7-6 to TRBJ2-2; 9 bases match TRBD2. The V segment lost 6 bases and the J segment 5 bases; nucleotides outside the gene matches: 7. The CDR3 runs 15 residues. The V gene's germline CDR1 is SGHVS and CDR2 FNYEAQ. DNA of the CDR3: TGTGCCAGCAGTCTGGGGCTAGCGGGAACCGGGGAGCTGTTTTTT. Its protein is CASSLGLAGTGELFF.

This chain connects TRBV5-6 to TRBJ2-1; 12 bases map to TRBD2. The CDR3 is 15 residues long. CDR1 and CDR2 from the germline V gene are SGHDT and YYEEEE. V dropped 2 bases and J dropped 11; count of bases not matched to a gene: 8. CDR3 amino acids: CASSFGLAGRQKQFF. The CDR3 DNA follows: TGTGCCAGCAGCTTCGGACTAGCGGGACGGCAAAAGCAGTTCTTC.

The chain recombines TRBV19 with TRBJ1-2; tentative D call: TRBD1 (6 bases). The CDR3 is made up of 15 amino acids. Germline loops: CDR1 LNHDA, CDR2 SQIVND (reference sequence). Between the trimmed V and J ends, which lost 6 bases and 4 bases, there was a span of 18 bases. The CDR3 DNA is TGTGCCAGTAGCCTACAGGGATCTGCCGGCTATGGCTACACCTTC. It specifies CASSLQGSAGYGYTF.

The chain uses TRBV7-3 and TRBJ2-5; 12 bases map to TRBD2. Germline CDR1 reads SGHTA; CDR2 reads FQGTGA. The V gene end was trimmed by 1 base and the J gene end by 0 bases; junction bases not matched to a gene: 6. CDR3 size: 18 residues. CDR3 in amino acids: CASSLIGLAGGYQETQYF. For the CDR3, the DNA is TGTGCCAGCAGCTTAATTGGGCTAGCGGGGGGGTACCAAGAGACCCAGTACTTC.

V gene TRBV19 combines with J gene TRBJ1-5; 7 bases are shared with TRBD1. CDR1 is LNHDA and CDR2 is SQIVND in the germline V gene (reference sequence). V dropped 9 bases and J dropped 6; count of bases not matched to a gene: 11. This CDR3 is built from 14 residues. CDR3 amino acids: CASSEGAGVQPQHF. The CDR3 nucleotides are TGTGCCAGCTCTGAGGGGGCAGGGGTTCAGCCCCAGCATTTT.

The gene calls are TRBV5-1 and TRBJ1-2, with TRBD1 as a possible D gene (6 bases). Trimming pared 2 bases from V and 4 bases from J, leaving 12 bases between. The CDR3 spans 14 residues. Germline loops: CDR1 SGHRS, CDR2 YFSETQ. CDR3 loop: CASSLGGVFYGYTF. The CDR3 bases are TGCGCCAGCAGCTTAGGGGGGGTCTTCTATGGCTACACCTTC.

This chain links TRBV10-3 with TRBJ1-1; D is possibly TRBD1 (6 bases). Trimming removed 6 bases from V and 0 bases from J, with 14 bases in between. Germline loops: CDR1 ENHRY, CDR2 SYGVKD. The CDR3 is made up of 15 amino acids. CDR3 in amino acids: CAISQARGLNTEAFF. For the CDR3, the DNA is TGTGCCATCAGCCAGGCCAGGGGCCTGAACACTGAAGCTTTCTTT.

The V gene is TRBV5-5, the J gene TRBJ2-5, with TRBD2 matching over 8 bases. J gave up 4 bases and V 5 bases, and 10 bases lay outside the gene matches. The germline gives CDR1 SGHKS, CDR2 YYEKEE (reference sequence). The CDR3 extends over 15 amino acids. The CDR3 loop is CASSPTPGGLETQYF. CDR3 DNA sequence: TGTGCCAGCAGTCCTACGCCGGGAGGGCTAGAGACCCAGTACTTC.

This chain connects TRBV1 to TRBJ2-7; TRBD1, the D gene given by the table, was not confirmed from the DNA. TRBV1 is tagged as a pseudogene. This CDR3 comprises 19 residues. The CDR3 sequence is CTSSQESQLRGGPPNPRYF. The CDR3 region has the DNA TGCACCAGCAGCCAAGAGTCCCAACTCAGGGGCGGCCCCCCCAACCCCCGGTACTTC.

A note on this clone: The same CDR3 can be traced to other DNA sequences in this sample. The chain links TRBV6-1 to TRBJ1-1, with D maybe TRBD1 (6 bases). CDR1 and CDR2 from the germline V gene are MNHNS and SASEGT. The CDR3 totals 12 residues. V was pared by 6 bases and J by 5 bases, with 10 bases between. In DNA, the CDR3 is TGTGCCAGCAGCCTACAGGGTACTGAAGCTTTCTTT. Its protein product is CASSLQGTEAFF.